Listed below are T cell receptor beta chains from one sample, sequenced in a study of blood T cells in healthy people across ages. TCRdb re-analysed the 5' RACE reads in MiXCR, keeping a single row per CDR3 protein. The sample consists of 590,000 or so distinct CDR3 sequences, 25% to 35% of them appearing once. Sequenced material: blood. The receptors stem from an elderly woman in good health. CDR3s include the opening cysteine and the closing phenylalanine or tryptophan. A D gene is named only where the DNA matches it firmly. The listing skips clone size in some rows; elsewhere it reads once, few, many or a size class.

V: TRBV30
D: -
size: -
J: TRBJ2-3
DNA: TGTGCCTGGAGGTGGACAGATGCGCAGTATTTT
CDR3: CAWRWTDAQYF

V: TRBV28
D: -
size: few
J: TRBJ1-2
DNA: TGTGCCAGCAGTCCAAGACACCCGATCTATGGCTACACCTTC
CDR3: CASSPRHPIYGYTF

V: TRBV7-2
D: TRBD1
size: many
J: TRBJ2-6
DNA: TGTGCCAGCAGCCCGCCGGGACAGGTCCTCTCTGGGGCCAACGTCCGGACTTTC
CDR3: CASSPPGQVLSGANVRTF

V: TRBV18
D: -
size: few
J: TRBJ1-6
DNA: TGTGCCAGCTCACCACGGCCCAACACAGGATTCAATAATTCACCCCTCCACTTT
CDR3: CASSPRPNTGFNNSPLHF

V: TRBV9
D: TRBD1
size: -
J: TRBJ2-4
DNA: TGTGCCAGCAGCGTGTCAGGGGGAAACATTCAGTACTTC
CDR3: CASSVSGGNIQYF

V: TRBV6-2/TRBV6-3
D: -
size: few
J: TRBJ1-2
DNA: TGTGCCAGCAGCCCCTGGGTCCTACCGAACTATGGCTACACCTTC
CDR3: CASSPWVLPNYGYTF

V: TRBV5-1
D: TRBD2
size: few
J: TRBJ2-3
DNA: TGCGCCAGCAGCCTTAGCGGGACACTTCCGTATTTT
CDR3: CASSLSGTLPYF

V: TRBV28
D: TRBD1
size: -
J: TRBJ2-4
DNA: TGTGCCAGCAGCGCTACAGGGGGCATCAAAAACATTCAGTACTTC
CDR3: CASSATGGIKNIQYF

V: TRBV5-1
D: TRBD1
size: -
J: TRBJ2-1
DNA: TGCGCCAGCAGCTTGTTAGCGGGACAGGGGGCCCTAGCGGTTGACAATGAGCAGTTCTTC
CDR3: CASSLLAGQGALAVDNEQFF

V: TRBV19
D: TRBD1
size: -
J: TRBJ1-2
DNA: TGTGCCAGTAGTATGGTGGACAGGAAGGACTATGGCTACACCTTC
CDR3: CASSMVDRKDYGYTF

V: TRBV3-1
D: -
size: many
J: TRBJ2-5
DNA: TGTGCCAGCGAGTCGCGACGGGAGACCCAGTACTTC
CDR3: CASESRRETQYF

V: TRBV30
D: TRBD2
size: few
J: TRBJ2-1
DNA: TGTGCCTGGAGTGTACCCGCGGGGGGCTTCAATGAGCAGTTCTTC
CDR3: CAWSVPAGGFNEQFF

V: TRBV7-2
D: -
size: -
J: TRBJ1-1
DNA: TGTGCCAGCAGCTTAGCGGGGGGCACTGAAACTTTCTTT
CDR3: CASSLAGGTETFF

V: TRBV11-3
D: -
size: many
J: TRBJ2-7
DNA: TGTGCCAGCAGCTCCTCCGCGAGGGGAACTCACGAGCAGTACTTC
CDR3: CASSSSARGTHEQYF

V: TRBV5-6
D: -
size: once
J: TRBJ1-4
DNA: TGTGCCAGCAGCTTGGGACCCCTGCGAGTAAAACTGTTTTTT
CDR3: CASSLGPLRVKLFF

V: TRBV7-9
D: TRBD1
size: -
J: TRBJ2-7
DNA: TGTGCCAGCAGCGCAGGGATACCGGGACAGGGGATGACTGCTACCGAGCAGTACTTC
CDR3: CASSAGIPGQGMTATEQYF